What follows describes a single T cell receptor beta chain. The PCR employed 60 Vbeta primers together with 13 Jbeta primers. TCRdb's table, derived via immunoSEQ multiplex PCR, lists solely in-frame clones and lacks some. The table has about 42,000 clones, around half seen once. This sample is drawn from a study of cytomegalovirus exposure and HLA in healthy donors. There are 15 residues in the CDR3. Unmatched junction bases numbered 10, after V lost 3 bases and J lost 5 bases. Germline CDR1 SGHKS, CDR2 YYEKEE (reference sequence). The TCR originated in a human donor in good health. The chain recombines TRBV5-5 with TRBJ1-1; 7 bases map to TRBD1. Sequencing input: PBMCs. The CDR3 spells CASSYLGGRATEAFF. The CDR3 region has the DNA TGTGCCAGCAGCTACCTAGGGGGCAGGGCGACTGAAGCTTTCTTT.